The T cell receptor (beta chain) under discussion was sequenced for a study of response to subunit inactivated influenza vaccine. General study findings and limits: With each seasonal influenza vaccination, the authors suggested, few new T cells are recruited.

Comment on this clonotype: Its antigen is not identified.

Looked up from germline, CDR1 is SEHNR and CDR2 is FQNEAQ (reference sequence). V was pared by 4 bases and J by 0 bases, with 6 bases of the junction left unmatched. This CDR3 comprises 17 residues. TCRdb fed the RT-PCR reads into MiXCR, producing one record per CDR3 protein. Of about 780,000 distinct CDR3 sequences in the sample, around a sixth were seen once. This sequence was found in a man aged 45 to 65 who received an inactivated influenza vaccine. This chain uses TRBV7-9 with TRBJ2-3; 11 bases agree with TRBD2. The sequences come from PBMCs from blood, collected about 5 days after vaccination. The CDR3 spells CASSSRLAGPSTDTQYF. DNA of the CDR3: TGTGCCAGCAGCTCCAGACTAGCGGGGCCAAGCACAGATACGCAGTATTTT.